The next 10 T cell receptor beta chains were all read from a single sample in a study of T cells after yellow fever vaccination. TCRdb re-called the 5' RACE reads with MiXCR, one entry per CDR3 protein. In the table there are around 590,000 distinct CDR3 sequences, roughly 12% of which are singletons. This specimen consisted of PBMCs, obtained on the day of the yellow fever booster vaccination. The receptor set was obtained from a man aged 30-40 years who received the YFV17D yellow fever vaccine.

This chain joins TRBV9 and TRBJ2-1; no reliable D call. Germline CDR1 and CDR2: SGDLS and YYNGEE. Trimming removed 3 bases at V and 3 bases at J, with 7 bases between. The CDR3 is made up of 13 amino acids. The CDR3 coding sequence is TGTGCCAGCAGCGCCGACGGCTACAATGAGCAGTTCTTC. This sequence encodes CASSADGYNEQFF.

The chain uses TRBV18 and TRBJ2-7; weak D call: TRBD2 (6 bases). Germline V CDR1 and CDR2: KGHSH, LQKENI. CDR3 length: 15 amino acids. Trimming took 2 bases from V and 0 from J, leaving 11 bases between them. The DNA of the CDR3 is TGTGCCAGCTCACCAACTCAGGACTACTCCTACGAGCAGTACTTC. It specifies CASSPTQDYSYEQYF.

The chain combines TRBV6-1 with TRBJ2-1; D is perhaps TRBD2 (5 bases). V lost 6 bases and J lost 0, with 18 bases in between. Germline loops: CDR1 MNHNS, CDR2 SASEGT. CDR3 length: 17 residues. CDR3 amino acids: CASSPVEAESSYNEQFF. Written as DNA, the CDR3 is TGTGCCAGCAGCCCCGTGGAGGCCGAAAGCTCCTACAATGAGCAGTTCTTC.

V and J are TRBV15 and TRBJ2-1; possibly TRBD2 for D (5 bases). CDR1 and CDR2 from the germline V gene are LNHNV and YYDKDF (reference sequence). The CDR3 is made up of 15 amino acids. V shed 2 bases and J shed 2 bases, with 10 bases lying between them. This CDR3 reads CATSRPGVPYNEQFF. The CDR3, as DNA: TGTGCCACCAGCAGACCCGGGGTACCCTACAATGAGCAGTTCTTC.

This clonotype was seen a few times. V and J are TRBV10-1 and TRBJ2-7; 12 nucleotides match TRBD1. After removal of 4 bases from V and 5 bases from J, the junction contained 3 bases not matched to a gene. The CDR3 loop spans 14 amino acids. Germline V gene sequence: CDR1 WNHNN, CDR2 SYGVQD (reference sequence). The CDR3 DNA follows: TGCGCCAGCAGTGTAGGGACAGGGGGCGACGAGCAGTACTTC. This codes for CASSVGTGGDEQYF.

Only a few counts were recorded for this clonotype. This chain links TRBV20-1 with TRBJ1-2; D gene uncertain. The CDR3 length is 13 residues. The V gene's germline CDR1 is DFQATT and CDR2 SNEGSKA (reference sequence). V was pared by 4 bases and J by 4 bases, with 13 bases between. In DNA form, the CDR3 reads TGCAGTGCTAAATCGGGGAGTACCTATGGCTACACCTTC. As protein: CSAKSGSTYGYTF.

The CDR3 reads CASSYDYTDTQYF. DNA for the CDR3: TGCGCCAGCAGCTACGACTACACAGATACGCAGTATTTT. This chain uses TRBV5-1 with TRBJ2-3; D possibly corresponds to TRBD2 (5 bases). V was clipped by 3 bases and J by 2 bases, with 7 bases between them. CDR1 is SGHRS and CDR2 is YFSETQ in the germline V gene. This CDR3 comprises 13 residues. The full variable domain, with the rest looked up from reference TRBV5-1 and TRBJ2-3, is KAGVTQTPRYLIKTRGQQVTLSCSPISGHRSVSWYQQTPGQGLQFLFEYFSETQRNKGNFPGRFSGRQFSNSRSEMNVSTLELGDSALYLCASSYDYTDTQYFGPGTRLTVL.

Note on this clonotype: A read error may account for a junction end that differs from germline. The rearrangement links TRBV10-3 to TRBJ2-1; tentatively, D is TRBD1 or TRBD2 (5 bases each). The germline CDR1 and CDR2 sequences are ENHRY and SYGVKD. The CDR3 totals 14 residues. The CDR3 loop is CAISEGGGLNEQSF. CDR3 nucleotide sequence: TGTGCCATCAGTGAGGGGGGTGGGTTAAATGAGCAGTCCTTC.

This clonotype has at least ten counts. J is TRBJ2-4 and V is TRBV19, with 7 bases fitting TRBD1. The CDR3 runs 16 residues. With V trimmed by 7 bases and J by 3 bases, 12 bases remained unmatched. Germline V CDR1 and CDR2: LNHDA, SQIVND (reference sequence). The CDR3 region is CASNPTGYQVKNIQYF. CDR3 nucleotide sequence: TGTGCCAGTAACCCGACAGGGTATCAAGTCAAAAACATTCAGTACTTC.

This clonotype showed up just a few times. J is TRBJ2-5 and V is TRBV9; 7 positions agree with TRBD2. This CDR3 contains 18 residues. V was clipped by 0 bases and J by 0 bases; unmatched bases: 11. Per germline, CDR1 SGDLS and CDR2 YYNGEE. CDR3 DNA: TGTGCCAGCAGCGTAGGGGGCCGTCCCGGGGGGTACCAAGAGACCCAGTACTTC. Encoded protein: CASSVGGRPGGYQETQYF.